This T cell receptor beta chain stems from a study of blood T cell repertoires in COVID-19. Study background: Samples came from the United States, Italy and Spain, spanning acute and convalescent COVID-19. Sample material is recorded as cDNA or gDNA derived from T cells, B-cell-depleted T cells, or PBMCs.

The repertoire was sequenced with immunoSEQ multiplex PCR; TCRdb's copy has only in-frame clones and lacks some. Of over 100,000 clones in the sample, around three quarters were seen once. Germline CDR1 and CDR2: MNHNY and SVGAGI (reference sequence). The length of the CDR3 is 17 residues. Unmatched junction bases numbered 14, after V lost 7 bases and J lost 5 bases. The sequencing input was peripheral blood. The source of this sequence is a human donor in a cohort sampled during active or convalescent COVID-19. The chain joins TRBV6-6 to TRBJ2-2, with TRBD2 matching 9 bases. DNA of the CDR3: TGTGCCAGCACTCGCTGGGAGCAGCGGGGGGCGACCGGGGAGCTGTTTTTT. The encoded protein is CASTRWEQRGATGELFF.